The 3 T cell receptor beta chains given below trace back to one sample, sequenced in a study of cytomegalovirus exposure and HLA in healthy donors (TCRdb year 2017). Libraries were made using the immunoSEQ multiplex PCR assay. TCRdb took this table from immuneACCESS and kept in-frame rearrangements with V and J called. Such tables lack part of the clones; where checked against another copy, unresolved V genes explain under half of the gap, and the rest is unexplained. The table for this sample lists 40,000 to 55,000 clones; approximately 93% of them were counted only once. Jointly, the top ten make up around 2.1% of the sample. Material: PBMCs. These receptors all come from a woman aged 18 to 35 in good health and CMV-seronegative.

The genes are TRBV2 and TRBJ2-3; D might be TRBD1 (5 bases). CDR3 length equals 14 residues. V lost 1 base, J lost 3 bases, and 8 bases lay in between. Germline CDR1 and CDR2: SNHLY and FYNNEI. This CDR3 is CASSEEAGTDTQYF. The CDR3 DNA reads TGTGCCAGCAGTGAAGAAGCAGGGACAGATACGCAGTATTTT. Full variable domain (rest looked up from reference TRBV2 and TRBJ2-3): EPEVTQTPSHQVTQMGQEVILRCVPISNHLYFYWYRQILGQKVEFLVSFYNNEISEKSEIFDDQFSVERPDGSNFTLKIRSTKLEDSAMYFCASSEEAGTDTQYFGPGTRLTVL.

The chain combines TRBV28 with TRBJ2-7; 7 bases agree with TRBD1. With V trimmed by 6 bases and J by 6 bases, 11 bases remained unmatched. The CDR3 has 14 residues. Germline-derived CDR1 and CDR2 are MDHEN and SYDVKM. The CDR3 DNA sequence: TGTGCCAGCAGACCAGGGGGTTCTGTATCCGAGCAGTACTTC. Its translation: CASRPGGSVSEQYF.

V gene TRBV6-1 combines with J gene TRBJ1-2; perhaps TRBD1 as D (6 bases). CDR1 and CDR2 from the germline V gene are MNHNS and SASEGT. The germline V and J ends were trimmed by 3 bases and 4 bases, with 18 bases remaining between them. The CDR3 spans 16 residues. The CDR3 loop reads CASSDGGAGAIYGYTF. DNA for the CDR3: TGTGCCAGCAGTGATGGGGGGGCGGGGGCGATCTATGGCTACACCTTC.